Shown below are 3 T cell receptor beta chains from a single sample sequenced in a study of cytomegalovirus exposure and HLA in healthy donors. The PCR made use of 60 Vbeta and 13 Jbeta primers. The data were produced by immunoSEQ multiplex PCR, yet TCRdb's version contains in-frame clones alone and is incomplete. The data contain 200,000 or so clones, less than 85% of them singletons. Sample: PBMCs. Receptor source: a girl aged 2-10 years in good health and CMV-seronegative.

The chain couples TRBV5-1 to TRBJ1-2; D gene ambiguous. Germline CDR1 SGHRS, CDR2 YFSETQ. The CDR3 is 13 residues long. V lost 0 bases and J lost 10, with 13 bases in between. In nucleotides, the CDR3 is TGCGCCAGCAGCTTGGCAGGCCGTCGACACTACACCTTC. It codes for CASSLAGRRHYTF.

The J gene is TRBJ2-7, the V gene TRBV6-5, with D maybe TRBD1 (6 bases). The CDR3 sequence is 13 residues long. Germline V CDR1 and CDR2: MNHEY, SVGAGI. Trimming shortened V by 4 bases and J by 2 bases, and 9 bases separated the two germline ends. DNA for the CDR3: TGTGCCAGCAGTTCGACAGGCACCTACGAGCAGTACTTC. Amino acid sequence: CASSSTGTYEQYF.

The chain combines TRBV7-9 with TRBJ1-5, with D perhaps TRBD1 (5 bases). V lost 3 bases and J 0 bases, leaving 9 bases between the germline ends. Germline CDR1 is SEHNR and CDR2 is FQNEAQ (reference sequence). The CDR3 totals 15 residues. CDR3 nucleotide sequence: TGTGCCAGCAGCTTTTCAGGGAATAGCAATCAGCCCCAGCATTTT. Protein product: CASSFSGNSNQPQHF.